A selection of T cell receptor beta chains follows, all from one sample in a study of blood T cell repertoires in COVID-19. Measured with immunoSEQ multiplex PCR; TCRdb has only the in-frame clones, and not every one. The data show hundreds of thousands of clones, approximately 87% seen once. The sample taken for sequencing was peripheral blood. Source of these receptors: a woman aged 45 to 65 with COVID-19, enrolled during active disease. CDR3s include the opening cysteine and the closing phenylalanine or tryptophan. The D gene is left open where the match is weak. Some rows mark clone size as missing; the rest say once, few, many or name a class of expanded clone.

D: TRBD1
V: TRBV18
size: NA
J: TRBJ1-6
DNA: TGTGCCAGCTCACCCCGGGACAGGGGGCGTTCACCCCTCCACTTT
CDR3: CASSPRDRGRSPLHF

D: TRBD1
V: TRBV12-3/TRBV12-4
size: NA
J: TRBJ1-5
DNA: TGTGCCAGCGGGACAGGGAGCGGTCAGCCCCAGCATTTT
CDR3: CASGTGSGQPQHF

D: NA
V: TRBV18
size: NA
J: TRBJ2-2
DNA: TGTGCCAGCTCAAGAATTAGCGGCGACACCGGGGAGCTGTTTTTT
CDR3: CASSRISGDTGELFF

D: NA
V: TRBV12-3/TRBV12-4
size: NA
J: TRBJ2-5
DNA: TGTGCCAGCAGTTTACATGAGACCCAGTACTTC
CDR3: CASSLHETQYF

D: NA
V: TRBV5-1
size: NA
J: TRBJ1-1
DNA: TGCGCCAGCAGCTTGGGACAGACTAGCACTGAAGCTTTCTTT
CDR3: CASSLGQTSTEAFF

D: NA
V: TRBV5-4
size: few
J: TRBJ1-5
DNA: TGTGCCAGCAGCCGAGGGGGGGTAATTAGCAATCAGCCCCAGCATTTT
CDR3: CASSRGGVISNQPQHF

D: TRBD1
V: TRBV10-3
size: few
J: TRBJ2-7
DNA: TGTGCCACCTCGACAGGGGGAGGCTACGAGCAGTACTTC
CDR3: CATSTGGGYEQYF

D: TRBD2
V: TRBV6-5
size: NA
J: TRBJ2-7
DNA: TGTGCCAGCAGTTACGAAGCGGGAGTCGAGCAGTACTTC
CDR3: CASSYEAGVEQYF

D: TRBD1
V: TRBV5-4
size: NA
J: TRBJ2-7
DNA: TGTGCCAGCAGCACAGGGGTCGGAGAGGGCTACGAGCAGTACTTC
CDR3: CASSTGVGEGYEQYF

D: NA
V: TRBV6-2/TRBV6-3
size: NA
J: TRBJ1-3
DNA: TGTGCCAGCAGTTACCTCGAGTCCCGTGGAAACACCATATATTTT
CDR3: CASSYLESRGNTIYF

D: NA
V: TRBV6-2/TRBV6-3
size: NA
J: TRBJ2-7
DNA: TGTGCCAGCAGTTACTCGAGTTCCGAGCAGTACTTC
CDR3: CASSYSSSEQYF

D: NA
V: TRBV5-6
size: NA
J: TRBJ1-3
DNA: TGTGCCAGCAGCTTGGGAGGTGGGGGAAACACCATATATTTT
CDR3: CASSLGGGGNTIYF

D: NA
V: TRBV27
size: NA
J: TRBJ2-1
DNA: TGTGCCAGCAGTTTAGGCCCAGGGTCTGCGCAGTTCTTC
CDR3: CASSLGPGSAQFF

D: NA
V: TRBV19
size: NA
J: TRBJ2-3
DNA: TGTGCCAGTAGTATAAGGAGAGGTCTCCGCACAGATACGCAGTATTTT
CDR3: CASSIRRGLRTDTQYF

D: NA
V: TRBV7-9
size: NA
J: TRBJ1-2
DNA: TGTGCCGTCCGGAAGGAGGAATCTAACTATGGCTACACCTTC
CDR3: CAVRKEESNYGYTF

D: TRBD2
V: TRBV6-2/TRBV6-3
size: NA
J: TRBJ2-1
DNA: TGTGCCAGCAGTAACCGACGGACTAGCCAGAGGAATAGGGAGCAGTTCTTC
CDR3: CASSNRRTSQRNREQFF

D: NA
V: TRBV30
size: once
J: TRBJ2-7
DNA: TGTGCCTGGAGGCCCCCGGGACACTCCTACGAGCAGTACTTC
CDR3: CAWRPPGHSYEQYF

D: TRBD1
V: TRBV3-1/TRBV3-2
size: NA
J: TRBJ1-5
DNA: TGTGCCAGCAGCCAAGATGGTCAGGGGGCCGGTGGCAATCAGCCCCAGCATTTT
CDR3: CASSQDGQGAGGNQPQHF

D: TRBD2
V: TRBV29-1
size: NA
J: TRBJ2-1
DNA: TGCAGCGTTTTTTTCCTGGGACTAGCGGGAGGGTGGTCCGCTGAGCAGTTCTTC
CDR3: CSVFFLGLAGGWSAEQFF

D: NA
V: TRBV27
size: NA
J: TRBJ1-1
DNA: TGTGCCAGCAGTCCGGCCTCCAGGGGTACTGAAGCTTTCTTT
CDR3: CASSPASRGTEAFF

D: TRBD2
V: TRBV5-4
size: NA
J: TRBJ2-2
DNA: TGTGCCAGCAGCCCCGGGGTAGCGGGAGACACCGGGGAGCTGTTTTTT
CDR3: CASSPGVAGDTGELFF

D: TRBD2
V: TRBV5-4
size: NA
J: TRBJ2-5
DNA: TGTGCCAGCAGCACGGGACTAGCGGGAGAGACCCAGTACTTC
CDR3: CASSTGLAGETQYF

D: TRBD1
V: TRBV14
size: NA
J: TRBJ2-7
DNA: TGTGCCAGCAGCCTCCGGGACAGCATTTACGAGCAGTACTTC
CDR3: CASSLRDSIYEQYF

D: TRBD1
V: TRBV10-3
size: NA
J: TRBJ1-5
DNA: TGTGCCATCAGTGATGGGACAGGGTCCAATCAGCCCCAGCATTTT
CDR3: CAISDGTGSNQPQHF

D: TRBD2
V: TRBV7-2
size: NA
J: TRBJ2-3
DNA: TGTGCCAGCAGCTTAGGTACTAGCGGGCAGAGCACAGATACGCAGTATTTT
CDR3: CASSLGTSGQSTDTQYF

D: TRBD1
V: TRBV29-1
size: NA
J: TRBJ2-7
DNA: TGCAGCGTTGAGGGCAGGACAGGTTCCTACGAGCAGTACTTC
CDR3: CSVEGRTGSYEQYF